The source of this T cell receptor beta chain is a study of T cells in Graves' hyperthyroidism and ophthalmopathy. Between the trimmed V and J ends, which lost 2 bases and 1 base, there was a span of 5 bases. This CDR3 comprises 12 residues. CDR1 and CDR2 (germline): SQVTM, ANQGSEA. Amplified regions were TCR beta CDR3 sequences from RNA transcripts. RT-PCR in the first round (using the HTBI primer set) targeted the TCR CDR3. TCRdb redid the calling of the multiplex PCR reads with MiXCR, one entry per CDR3 protein. This sample has more than 250,000 distinct CDR3 sequences; roughly 15% occur once, and the top ten carry 30%. Study-wide findings and caveats: The majority of expanded thyroid clonotypes above 0.001 also appeared in blood. A model using 13 V-J features told ophthalmopathy apart from stable hyperthyroidism.

Hyperthyroidism, newly diagnosed and lasting under 2 months, affected patients aged 18 to 65. This clonotype was picked up a small number of times. Its antigen is not identified. The material sequenced was blood. The sequence came from a woman aged 45-65 years with Graves' hyperthyroidism that later progressed to Graves' ophthalmopathy. The gene calls are TRBV29-1 and TRBJ1-2; D is unclear. The chain's CDR3 is CSVEYHNYGYTF. Here the CDR3 DNA reads TGCAGCGTTGAATACCATAACTATGGCTACACCTTC.